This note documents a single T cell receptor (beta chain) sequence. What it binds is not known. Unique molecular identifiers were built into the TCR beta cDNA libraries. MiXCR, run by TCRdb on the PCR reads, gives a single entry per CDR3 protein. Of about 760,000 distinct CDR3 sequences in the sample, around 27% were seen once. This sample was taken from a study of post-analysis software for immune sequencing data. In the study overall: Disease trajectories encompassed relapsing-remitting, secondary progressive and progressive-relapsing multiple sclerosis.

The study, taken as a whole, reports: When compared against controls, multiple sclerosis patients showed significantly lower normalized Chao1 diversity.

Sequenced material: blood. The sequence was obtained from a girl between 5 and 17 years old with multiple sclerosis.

This CDR3 reads CASRLIGGWSGYTF. In DNA, the CDR3 is TGTGCCAGCAGGTTAATAGGGGGCTGGAGTGGCTACACCTTC. The V call is TRBV28, the J call TRBJ1-2; 7 bases match TRBD1. From germline, CDR1 is MDHEN and CDR2 SYDVKM. The CDR3 contains 14 residues. V lost 6 bases and J lost 7; bases outside the gene matches: 11.